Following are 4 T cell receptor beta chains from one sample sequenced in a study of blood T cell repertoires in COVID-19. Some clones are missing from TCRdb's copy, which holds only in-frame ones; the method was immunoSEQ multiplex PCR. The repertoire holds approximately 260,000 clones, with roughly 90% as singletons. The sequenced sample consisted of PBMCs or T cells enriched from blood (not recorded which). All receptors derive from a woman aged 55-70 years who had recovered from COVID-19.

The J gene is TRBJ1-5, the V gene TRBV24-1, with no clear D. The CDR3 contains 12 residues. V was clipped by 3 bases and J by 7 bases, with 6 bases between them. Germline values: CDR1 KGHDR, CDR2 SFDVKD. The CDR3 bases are TGTGCCACCAGTGATGCCGGGCAGCCCCAGCATTTT. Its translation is CATSDAGQPQHF.

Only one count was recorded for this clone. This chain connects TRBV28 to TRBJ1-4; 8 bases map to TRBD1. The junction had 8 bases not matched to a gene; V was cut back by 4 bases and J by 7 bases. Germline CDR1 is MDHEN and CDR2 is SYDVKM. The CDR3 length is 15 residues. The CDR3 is CASSSFSQGAEKLFF. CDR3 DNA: TGTGCCAGCAGTTCTTTCAGCCAGGGGGCTGAAAAACTGTTTTTT.

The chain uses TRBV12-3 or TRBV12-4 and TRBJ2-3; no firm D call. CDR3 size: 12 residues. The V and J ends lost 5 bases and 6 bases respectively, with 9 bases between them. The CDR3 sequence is CASSPLRDTQYF. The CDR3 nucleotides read TGTGCCAGCAGTCCCCTCAGGGATACGCAGTATTTT.

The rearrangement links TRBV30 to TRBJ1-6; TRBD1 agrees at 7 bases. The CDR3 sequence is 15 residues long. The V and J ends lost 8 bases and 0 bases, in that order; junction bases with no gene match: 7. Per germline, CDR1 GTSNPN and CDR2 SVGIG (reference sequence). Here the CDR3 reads CALKGGSSYNSPLHF. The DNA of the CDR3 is TGTGCCCTTAAAGGGGGCAGCTCCTATAATTCACCCCTCCACTTT. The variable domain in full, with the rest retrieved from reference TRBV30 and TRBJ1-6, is SQTIHQWPATLVQPVGSPLSLECTVEGTSNPNLYWYRQAAGRGLQLLFYSVGIGQISSEVPQNLSASRPQDRQFILSSKKLLLSDSGFYLCALKGGSSYNSPLHFGNGTRLTVT.